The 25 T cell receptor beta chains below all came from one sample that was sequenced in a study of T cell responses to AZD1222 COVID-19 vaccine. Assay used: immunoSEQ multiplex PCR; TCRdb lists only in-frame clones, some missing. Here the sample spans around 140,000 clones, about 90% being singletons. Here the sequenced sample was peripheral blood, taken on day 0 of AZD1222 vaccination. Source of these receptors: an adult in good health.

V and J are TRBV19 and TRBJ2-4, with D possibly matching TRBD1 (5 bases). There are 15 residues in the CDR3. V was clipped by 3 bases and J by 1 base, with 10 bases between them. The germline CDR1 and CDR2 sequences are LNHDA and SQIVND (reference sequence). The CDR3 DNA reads TGTGCCAGTAGTATTCAGGGCCCCGCCAAAAACATTCAGTACTTC. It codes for CASSIQGPAKNIQYF.

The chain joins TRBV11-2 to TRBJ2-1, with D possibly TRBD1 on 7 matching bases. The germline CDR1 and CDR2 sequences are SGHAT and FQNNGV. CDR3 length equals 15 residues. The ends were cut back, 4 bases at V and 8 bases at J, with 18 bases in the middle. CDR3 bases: TGTGCCAGCAGCTCCCAGGGGGGCGTTCAGGATGAGCAGTTCTTC. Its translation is CASSSQGGVQDEQFF.

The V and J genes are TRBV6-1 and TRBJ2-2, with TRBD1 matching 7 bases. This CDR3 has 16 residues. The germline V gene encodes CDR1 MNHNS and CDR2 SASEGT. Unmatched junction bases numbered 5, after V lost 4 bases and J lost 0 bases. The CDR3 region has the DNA TGTGCCAGCAGTGCGATCGGGACAGCGAACACCGGGGAGCTGTTTTTT. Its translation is CASSAIGTANTGELFF.

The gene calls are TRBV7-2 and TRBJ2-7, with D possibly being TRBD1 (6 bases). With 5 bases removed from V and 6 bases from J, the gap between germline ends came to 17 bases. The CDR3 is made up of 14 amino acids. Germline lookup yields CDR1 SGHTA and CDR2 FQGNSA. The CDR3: CASSQYTQGTEQYF. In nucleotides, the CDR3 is TGTGCCAGCAGCCAATATACTCAGGGGACCGAGCAGTACTTC.

The CDR3 here is CASGFNYEQYF. The CDR3, as DNA: TGTGCTAGTGGTTTTAACTACGAGCAGTACTTC. The genes are TRBV12-5 and TRBJ2-7; D unclear. From germline, CDR1 is LGHNT and CDR2 FRNRAP. This CDR3 is 11 amino acids long. V was shortened by 3 bases and J by 3 bases, with 3 bases between the two germline ends.

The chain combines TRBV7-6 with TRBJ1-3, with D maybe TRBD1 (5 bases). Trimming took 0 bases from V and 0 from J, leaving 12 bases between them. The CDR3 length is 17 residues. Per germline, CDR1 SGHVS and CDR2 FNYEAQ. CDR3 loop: CASSLALGRYSGNTIYF. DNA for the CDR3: TGTGCCAGCAGCTTAGCGCTGGGGCGATACTCTGGAAACACCATATATTTT.

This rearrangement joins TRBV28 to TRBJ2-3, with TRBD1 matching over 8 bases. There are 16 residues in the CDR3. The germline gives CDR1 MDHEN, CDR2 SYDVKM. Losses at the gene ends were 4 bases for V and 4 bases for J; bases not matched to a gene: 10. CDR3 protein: CASSSYRGMVADTQYF. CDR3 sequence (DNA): TGTGCCAGCAGTTCCTACAGGGGGATGGTGGCAGATACGCAGTATTTT. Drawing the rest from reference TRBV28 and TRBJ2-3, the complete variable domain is DVKVTQSSRYLVKRTGEKVFLECVQDMDHENMFWYRQDPGLGLRLIYFSYDVKMKEKGDIPEGYSVSREKKERFSLILESASTNQTSMYLCASSSYRGMVADTQYFGPGTRLTVL.

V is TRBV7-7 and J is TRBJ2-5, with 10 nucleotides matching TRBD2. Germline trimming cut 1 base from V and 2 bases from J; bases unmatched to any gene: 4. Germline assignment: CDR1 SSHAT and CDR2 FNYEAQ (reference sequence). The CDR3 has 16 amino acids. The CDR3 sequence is CASSLGVLAGQETQYF. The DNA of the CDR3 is TGTGCCAGCAGCTTAGGAGTACTAGCGGGACAAGAGACCCAGTACTTC.

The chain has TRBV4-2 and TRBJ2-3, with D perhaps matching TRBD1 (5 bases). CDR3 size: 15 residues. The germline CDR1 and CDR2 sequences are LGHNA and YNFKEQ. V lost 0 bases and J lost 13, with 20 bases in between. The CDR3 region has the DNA TGTGCCAGCAGCCAAGATTACACCGAGAGCAGGGCGGAGTATTTT. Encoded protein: CASSQDYTESRAEYF.

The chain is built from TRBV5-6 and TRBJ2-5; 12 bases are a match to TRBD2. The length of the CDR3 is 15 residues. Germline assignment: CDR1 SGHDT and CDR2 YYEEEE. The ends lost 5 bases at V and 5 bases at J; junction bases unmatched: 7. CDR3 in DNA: TGTGCCAGCAGTTCGACTAGCGGGAGTAGTGAGACCCAGTACTTC. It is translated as CASSSTSGSSETQYF. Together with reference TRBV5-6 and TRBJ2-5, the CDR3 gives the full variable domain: DAGVTQSPTHLIKTRGQQVTLRCSPKSGHDTVSWYQQALGQGPQFIFQYYEEEERQRGNFPDRFSGHQFPNYSSELNVNALLLGDSALYLCASSSTSGSSETQYFGPGTRLLVL.

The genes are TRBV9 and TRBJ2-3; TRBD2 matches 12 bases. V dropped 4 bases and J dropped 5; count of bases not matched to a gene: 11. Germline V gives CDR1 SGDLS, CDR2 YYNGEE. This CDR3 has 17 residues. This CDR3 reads CASSFTTGLAGQDTQYF. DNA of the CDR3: TGTGCCAGCAGCTTTACGACCGGACTAGCGGGACAAGATACGCAGTATTTT.

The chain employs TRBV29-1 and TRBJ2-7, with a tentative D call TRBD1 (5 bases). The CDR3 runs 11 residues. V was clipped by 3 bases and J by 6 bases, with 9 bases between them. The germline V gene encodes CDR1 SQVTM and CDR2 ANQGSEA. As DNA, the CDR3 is TGCAGCGTTGATCAGGGCCCCGAGCAGTACTTC. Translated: CSVDQGPEQYF.

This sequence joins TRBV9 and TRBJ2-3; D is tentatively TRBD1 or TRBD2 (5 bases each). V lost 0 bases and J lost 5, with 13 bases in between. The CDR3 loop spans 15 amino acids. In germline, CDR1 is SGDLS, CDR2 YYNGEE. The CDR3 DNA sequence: TGTGCCAGCAGCGTAGGTGGGGGAAGTATAGATACGCAGTATTTT. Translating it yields CASSVGGGSIDTQYF.

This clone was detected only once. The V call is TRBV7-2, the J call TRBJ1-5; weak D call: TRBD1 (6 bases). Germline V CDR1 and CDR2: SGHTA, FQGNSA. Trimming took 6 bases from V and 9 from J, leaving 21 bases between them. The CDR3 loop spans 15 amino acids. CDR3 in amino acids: CASSPEGGASGPQHF. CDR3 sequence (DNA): TGTGCCAGCAGTCCCGAGGGGGGCGCGAGCGGGCCCCAGCATTTT.

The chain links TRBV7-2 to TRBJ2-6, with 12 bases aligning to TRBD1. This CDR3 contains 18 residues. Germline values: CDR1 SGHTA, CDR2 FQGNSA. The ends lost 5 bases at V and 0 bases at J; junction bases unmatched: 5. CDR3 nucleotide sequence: TGTGCCAGCAGCCCAAGGGACAGGGGGCGCTCTGGGGCCAACGTCCTGACTTTC. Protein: CASSPRDRGRSGANVLTF.

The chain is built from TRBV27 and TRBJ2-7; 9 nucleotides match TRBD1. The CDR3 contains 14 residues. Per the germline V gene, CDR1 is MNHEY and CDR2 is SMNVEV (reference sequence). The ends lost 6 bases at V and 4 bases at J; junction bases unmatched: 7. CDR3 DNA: TGTGCCAGCAGGAGGGGACAGGGAGCGTACGAGCAGTACTTC. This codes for CASRRGQGAYEQYF.

Written as DNA, the CDR3 is TGTGCCAGCAGTTCAGGGGTGGGGGTTTCACCCCTCCACTTT. This encodes CASSSGVGVSPLHF. This rearrangement joins TRBV27 to TRBJ1-6, with a weak D call TRBD1 (6 bases). The CDR3 is made up of 14 amino acids. The V gene lost 4 bases and the J gene lost 9 bases, with 13 bases spanning the gap. The V gene's germline CDR1 is MNHEY and CDR2 SMNVEV (reference sequence).

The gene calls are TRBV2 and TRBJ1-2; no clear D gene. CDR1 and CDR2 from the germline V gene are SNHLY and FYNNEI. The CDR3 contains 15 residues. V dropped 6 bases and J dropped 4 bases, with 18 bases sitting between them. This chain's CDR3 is CASSPEGVGTYGYTF. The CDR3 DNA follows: TGTGCCAGCAGCCCCGAGGGCGTGGGTACCTATGGCTACACCTTC.

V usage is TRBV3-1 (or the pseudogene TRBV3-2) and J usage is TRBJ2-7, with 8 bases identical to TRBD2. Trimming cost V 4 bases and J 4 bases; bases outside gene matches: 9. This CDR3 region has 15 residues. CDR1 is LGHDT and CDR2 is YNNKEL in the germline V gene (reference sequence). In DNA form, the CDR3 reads TGTGCCAGCAGCCCCCGCGGCGGGAGGACTTACGAGCAGTACTTC. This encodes CASSPRGGRTYEQYF.

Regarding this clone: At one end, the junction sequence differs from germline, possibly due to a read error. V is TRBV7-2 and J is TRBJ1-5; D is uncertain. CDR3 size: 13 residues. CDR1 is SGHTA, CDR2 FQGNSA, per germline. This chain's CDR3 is CASSVHSDQPQHF. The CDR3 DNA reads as TGTGCCAGCAGCGTGCATAGCGATCAGCCCCAGCATTTT.

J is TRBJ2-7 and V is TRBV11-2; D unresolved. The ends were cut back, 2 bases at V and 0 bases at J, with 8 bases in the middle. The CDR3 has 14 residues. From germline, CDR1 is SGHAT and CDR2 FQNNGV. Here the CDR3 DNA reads TGTGCCAGCAGCTTAAGCCCGAGCTCCTACGAGCAGTACTTC. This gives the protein CASSLSPSSYEQYF.

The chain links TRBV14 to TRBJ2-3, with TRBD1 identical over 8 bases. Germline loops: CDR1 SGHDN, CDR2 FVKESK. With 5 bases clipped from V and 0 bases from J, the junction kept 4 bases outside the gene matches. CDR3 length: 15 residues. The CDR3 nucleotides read TGTGCCAGCAGCGCGCGACAGGGGAGCACAGATACGCAGTATTTT. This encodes CASSARQGSTDTQYF.

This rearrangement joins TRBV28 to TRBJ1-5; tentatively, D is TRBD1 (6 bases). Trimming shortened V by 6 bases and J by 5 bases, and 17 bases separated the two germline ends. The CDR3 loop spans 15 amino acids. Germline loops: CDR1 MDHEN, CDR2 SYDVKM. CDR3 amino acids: CASRTIQGRDQPQHF. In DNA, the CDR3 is TGTGCCAGCAGGACAATACAGGGTCGCGATCAGCCCCAGCATTTT.

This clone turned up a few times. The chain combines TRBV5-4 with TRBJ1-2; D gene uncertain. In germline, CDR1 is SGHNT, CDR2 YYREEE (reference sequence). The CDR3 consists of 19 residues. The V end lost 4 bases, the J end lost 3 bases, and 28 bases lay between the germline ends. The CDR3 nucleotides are TGTGCCAGCAGCCCCCTTCCCTTATCAGTGGCGCCCGAAGACTATGGCTACACCTTC. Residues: CASSPLPLSVAPEDYGYTF.

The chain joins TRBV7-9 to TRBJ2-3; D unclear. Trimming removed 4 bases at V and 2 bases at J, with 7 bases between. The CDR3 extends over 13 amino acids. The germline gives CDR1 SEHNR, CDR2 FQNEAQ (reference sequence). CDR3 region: CASSSGPTDTQYF. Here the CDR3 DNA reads TGTGCCAGCAGCTCTGGGCCCACAGATACGCAGTATTTT.